Detailed here is one TCR beta chain. V trimming: 4 bases; J trimming: 4 bases; junction bases outside the gene matches: 4. CDR1 and CDR2 (germline): MNHEY, SVGAGI. The CDR3 totals 15 residues. The record originates from a study of OX40 agonist ivuxolimab in advanced cancers. Study overall: Patients' therapy was ivuxolimab, an antibody that acts as an agonist of OX40 (CD134). Those treated in dose escalation had hepatocellular carcinoma, melanoma, renal cell cancer or head and neck cancer.

Assay: immunoSEQ multiplex PCR; the TCRdb copy retains only in-frame clones and omits some. Of 60,000 to 75,000 clones listed, about 94% were seen once; the top ten hold 15% to 20%. The chain has TRBV6-5 and TRBJ2-7; 13 bases are shared with TRBD2. The specimen was CD4+ or CD8+ T cells sorted from blood, collected in a trial of the OX40 agonist ivuxolimab. The receptor was derived from an adult with an advanced solid tumor such as melanoma, head and neck, liver or kidney cancer. The CDR3 nucleotides are TGTGCCAGCAGTTTGGGGACTAGCGGGATATACGAGCAGTACTTC. It is translated as CASSLGTSGIYEQYF.